This T cell receptor (beta chain) is drawn from a study of T cells in Graves' hyperthyroidism and ophthalmopathy. In this sample, this clonotype turned up many times. TCR beta CDR3 regions were amplified from RNA transcripts. TCR CDR3 regions were first amplified by RT-PCR with HTBI primers. TCRdb called the multiplex PCR reads again in MiXCR, with one record for every CDR3 protein. Of approximately 370,000 distinct CDR3 sequences in the sample, 17% were seen once. The blood sample was taken at first hyperthyroidism diagnosis, before any ophthalmopathy symptoms. CDR3 length equals 14 residues. Germline V gives CDR1 KGHSY, CDR2 FQNENV. V gave up 0 bases and J gave up 4 bases, with 10 bases separating them.

V is TRBV16 and J is TRBJ2-7, with TRBD1 as a possible D gene (6 bases). Material for sequencing was blood. This clonotype was sampled from a woman in her 30s with Graves' hyperthyroidism that later progressed to Graves' ophthalmopathy. The CDR3 is CASSQSTGKYEQYF. The CDR3 DNA reads as TGTGCCAGCAGCCAATCGACAGGAAAGTACGAGCAGTACTTC.